Below, 21 T cell receptor beta chains from the same sample are listed, as sequenced in a study of lymphopenia after photon versus proton radiotherapy. Using immunoSEQ multiplex PCR, the repertoire was profiled, and TCRdb retains in-frame clones only, with some absent. This table holds about 50,000 clones, 83% found once. Sequenced here: peripheral blood, sampled from a patient treated with photon-based radiotherapy. The source of these receptors is a man aged 50-60 years with gastric cancer.

The chain recombines TRBV6-5 with TRBJ1-1; 9 bases line up with TRBD1. The V and J ends lost 9 bases and 5 bases, in that order; junction bases with no gene match: 7. This CDR3 comprises 13 residues. From germline, CDR1 is MNHEY and CDR2 SVGAGI. CDR3 DNA sequence: TGTGCCAGTTACAGGGGGCGTGGGACTGAAGCTTTCTTT. Its protein is CASYRGRGTEAFF.

The V call is TRBV7-8, the J call TRBJ2-1; 16 bases agree with TRBD2. J was trimmed by 8 bases and V by 5 bases; bases with no gene match: 9. The CDR3 covers 17 residues. The germline gives CDR1 SGHVS, CDR2 FQNEAQ. The CDR3 loop reads CASSHLPGLAGGDEQFF. The CDR3 DNA follows: TGTGCCAGCAGCCACCTACCGGGACTAGCGGGAGGGGATGAGCAGTTCTTC.

The chain links TRBV27 to TRBJ1-5; 7 bases match TRBD1. Per the germline V gene, CDR1 is MNHEY and CDR2 is SMNVEV (reference sequence). The CDR3 loop spans 17 amino acids. With V trimmed by 5 bases and J by 0 bases, 10 bases remained unmatched. The CDR3 nucleotides read TGTGCCAGCAGTATTCGGACAGGCTTGAATAGCAATCAGCCCCAGCATTTT. Translating gives CASSIRTGLNSNQPQHF.

This sequence joins TRBV29-1 and TRBJ1-2; 12 positions match TRBD1. The CDR3 totals 12 residues. Germline assignment: CDR1 SQVTM and CDR2 ANQGSEA. V trimming: 7 bases; J trimming: 6 bases; junction bases outside the gene matches: 3. CDR3 sequence (DNA): TGCAGCGGGGGACAGGGGGCGGATGGCTACACCTTC. As protein: CSGGQGADGYTF.

The chain combines TRBV30 with TRBJ2-1; perhaps TRBD1 as D (6 bases). Per the germline V gene, CDR1 is GTSNPN and CDR2 is SVGIG (reference sequence). This CDR3 is 13 amino acids long. The V and J ends lost 0 bases and 9 bases respectively, with 12 bases between them. The CDR3 DNA reads TGTGCCTGGAGTGTACGGCGAGGGGGTGAGCAGTTCTTC. Translating it yields CAWSVRRGGEQFF.

The chain links TRBV28 to TRBJ1-4; TRBD1 is a possible D gene (5 bases). CDR3 length: 18 amino acids. Germline lookup yields CDR1 MDHEN and CDR2 SYDVKM. The V end lost 2 bases, the J end lost 1 base, and 17 bases lay between the germline ends. The CDR3 region is CASSLRGKNYRTNEKLFF. The CDR3 region has the DNA TGTGCCAGCAGTTTAAGGGGAAAGAATTACAGAACTAATGAAAAACTGTTTTTT. The full variable domain, with the rest looked up from reference TRBV28 and TRBJ1-4, is DVKVTQSSRYLVKRTGEKVFLECVQDMDHENMFWYRQDPGLGLRLIYFSYDVKMKEKGDIPEGYSVSREKKERFSLILESASTNQTSMYLCASSLRGKNYRTNEKLFFGSGTQLSVL.

J is TRBJ1-2 and V is TRBV28; D is unresolved. Germline CDR1 MDHEN, CDR2 SYDVKM. This CDR3 is built from 16 residues. The V end lost 5 bases, the J end lost 0 bases, and 16 bases lay between the germline ends. CDR3 in amino acids: CASSPRGGPPNYGYTF. The CDR3, as DNA: TGTGCCAGCAGTCCCCGCGGAGGGCCCCCTAACTATGGCTACACCTTC.

This chain uses TRBV6-1 with TRBJ1-5, with TRBD1 matching 10 bases. CDR3 length: 14 amino acids. V dropped 3 bases and J dropped 6; count of bases not matched to a gene: 2. Germline CDR1 is MNHNS and CDR2 is SASEGT. The CDR3 coding sequence is TGTGCCAGCAGTGAGACAGGGGGCGGTCAGCCCCAGCATTTT. It codes for CASSETGGGQPQHF.

This clone was detected once. The genes are TRBV4-1 and TRBJ1-6; 8 bases agree with TRBD1. The V gene end was trimmed by 4 bases and the J gene end by 9 bases; junction bases not matched to a gene: 5. CDR3 length equals 14 residues. Germline V lookup: CDR1 MGHRA, CDR2 YSYEKL. The CDR3 DNA reads TGCGCCAGCAGCCCGGACAGGGCTACTTCACCCCTCCACTTT. Translated, it gives CASSPDRATSPLHF.

The chain links TRBV21-1 to TRBJ2-6. TRBV21-1 is a pseudogene segment. This CDR3 comprises 13 residues. The CDR3 DNA reads as TGTGCCAGCACCAAATCTGGGGCCAACGTCCTGACTTTC. Translating it yields CASTKSGANVLTF.

This clone was detected a few times. The chain combines TRBV5-6 with TRBJ1-1; D ambiguous. The ends were cut back, 0 bases at V and 1 base at J, with 10 bases in the middle. The germline CDR1 and CDR2 sequences are SGHDT and YYEEEE. The CDR3 totals 15 residues. CDR3 nucleotides: TGTGCCAGCAGCTTGGTCTCATACAGGAACACTGAAGCTTTCTTT. Residues: CASSLVSYRNTEAFF. The whole variable domain, remainder taken from reference TRBV5-6 and TRBJ1-1, is DAGVTQSPTHLIKTRGQQVTLRCSPKSGHDTVSWYQQALGQGPQFIFQYYEEEERQRGNFPDRFSGHQFPNYSSELNVNALLLGDSALYLCASSLVSYRNTEAFFGQGTRLTVV.

CDR3 nucleotides: TGTGCCTCGACTACCGCCACCAACACAGATACGCAGTATTTT. This encodes CASTTATNTDTQYF. The chain uses TRBV30 and TRBJ2-3; D perhaps matches TRBD2 (5 bases). The CDR3 is 14 residues long. Germline values: CDR1 GTSNPN, CDR2 SVGIG (reference sequence). Trimming stripped 7 bases from V and 2 bases from J, with 16 bases between.

The chain is built from TRBV7-9 and TRBJ2-1; 9 bases agree with TRBD2. Germline CDR1 SEHNR, CDR2 FQNEAQ (reference sequence). CDR3 length equals 14 residues. Losses at the gene ends were 1 base for V and 7 bases for J; bases not matched to a gene: 2. The CDR3 region is CASSLGLAGNEQFF. The CDR3 region has the DNA TGTGCCAGCAGCTTAGGGCTAGCGGGGAATGAGCAGTTCTTC.

The CDR3 is CASSLSGTGRGEQYF. The DNA of the CDR3 is TGTGCCAGCAGCTTAAGCGGGACAGGCCGGGGAGAGCAGTACTTC. The chain uses TRBV7-2 and TRBJ2-7; perhaps TRBD1 as D (8 bases). V gave up 2 bases and J gave up 7 bases, with 18 bases separating them. Per the germline V gene, CDR1 is SGHTA and CDR2 is FQGNSA. The CDR3 runs to 15 residues.

The chain employs TRBV6-1 and TRBJ2-2, with a possible D match to TRBD1 (6 bases). Germline loops: CDR1 MNHNS, CDR2 SASEGT. This CDR3 is built from 15 residues. V was pared by 7 bases and J by 0 bases, with 12 bases between. CDR3 region: CASTLGGANTGELFF. Here the CDR3 DNA reads TGTGCCAGCACCTTAGGGGGTGCGAACACCGGGGAGCTGTTTTTT.

This chain joins TRBV7-2 and TRBJ2-4, with D maybe TRBD1 (5 bases). Germline V gene data show CDR1 as SGHTA and CDR2 as FQGNSA. V lost 5 bases, J lost 0 bases, and 8 bases lay in between. This CDR3 region has 14 residues. CDR3 sequence reads: CASSTDRAKNIQYF. The CDR3, as DNA: TGTGCCAGCAGCACAGACAGAGCCAAAAACATTCAGTACTTC. The full variable domain, in which reference TRBV7-2 and TRBJ2-4 provide the parts outside the CDR3, is GAGVSQSPSNKVTEKGKDVELRCDPISGHTALYWYRQSLGQGLEFLIYFQGNSAPDKSGLPSDRFSAERTGGSVSTLTIQRTQQEDSAVYLCASSTDRAKNIQYFGAGTRLSVL.

This clone was seen a few times. V usage is TRBV25-1 and J usage is TRBJ1-2; D call uncertain. This CDR3 comprises 12 residues. Germline CDR1 is MGHDK and CDR2 is SYGVNS. V was cut by 4 bases and J by 1 base, with 4 bases left in between. This chain's CDR3 is CASSADNYGYTF. The CDR3 coding sequence is TGTGCCAGCAGTGCTGATAACTATGGCTACACCTTC.

The chain employs TRBV21-1 and TRBJ2-7; the DNA was not compared with TRBD2, the D call given in the table. TRBV21-1 is marked as a pseudogene. This CDR3 is 15 amino acids long. CDR3 DNA: TGTGCCACCGGTGGACTTCCCAATGGCACCTACGAGCAGTACTTC. Amino acids: CATGGLPNGTYEQYF.

The chain combines TRBV27 with TRBJ2-3; D is unresolved. The CDR3 spans 15 residues. Trimming took 4 bases from V and 2 from J, leaving 13 bases between them. Germline V CDR1 and CDR2: MNHEY, SMNVEV (reference sequence). The CDR3 reads CASSSKTNFTDTQYF. The DNA of the CDR3 is TGTGCCAGCAGTTCCAAGACCAATTTCACAGATACGCAGTATTTT.

The rearrangement links TRBV7-9 to TRBJ2-1, with D maybe TRBD1 (5 bases). Trimming removed 3 bases from V and 7 bases from J, with 16 bases in between. In germline, CDR1 is SEHNR, CDR2 FQNEAQ (reference sequence). The CDR3 is made up of 15 amino acids. CDR3 sequence: CASSFPLGRVNEQFF. CDR3 bases: TGTGCCAGCAGCTTTCCCCTGGGCAGGGTTAATGAGCAGTTCTTC.

The gene calls are TRBV5-4 and TRBJ2-3; 10 bases fit TRBD2. This CDR3 spans 17 amino acids. The germline V gene has CDR1 SGHNT and CDR2 YYREEE (reference sequence). J lost 0 bases, V lost 0 bases, and 4 bases had no gene match. The CDR3: CASSLEPLAGSTDTQYF. The CDR3 coding sequence is TGTGCCAGCAGCTTGGAGCCACTAGCGGGAAGCACAGATACGCAGTATTTT.